This is a list of T cell receptor beta chains from one sample in a study of T cell repertoires in cytomegalovirus infection. Their recognized antigens are unknown. TCRdb recomputed calls from the reads with MiXCR, one row per CDR3 protein. This table has some 940,000 distinct CDR3 sequences, roughly 31% appearing once. Sequenced here: cultured CD8+ T cells from PBMCs, sampled from culture after CMV antigen stimulation. The receptors shown here come from a human donor in good health (CMV status not recorded). Some clones in this sample may be carry-over from other donors' samples. CDR3s include the opening cysteine and the closing phenylalanine or tryptophan. The D gene is left open where the match is weak. Clone size, where shown, is once, few, many, or a class for clones that have expanded.

clone_size: few
d_call: .
v_call: TRBV20-1
j_call: TRBJ2-6
cdr3_aa: CSARGIHPEPGSGANVLTF
cdr3_nt: TGCAGTGCTAGAGGCATTCACCCAGAGCCTGGCTCTGGGGCCAACGTCCTGACTTTC

clone_size: .
d_call: .
v_call: TRBV4-3
j_call: TRBJ2-1
cdr3_aa: CASSQAKGVIGGEQFF
cdr3_nt: TGCGCCAGCAGCCAAGCTAAGGGGGTCATCGGGGGTGAGCAGTTCTTC

clone_size: .
d_call: .
v_call: TRBV7-6
j_call: TRBJ1-4
cdr3_aa: CASRLEGVANEKLFF
cdr3_nt: TGTGCCAGCCGCTTAGAAGGAGTAGCTAATGAAAAACTGTTTTTT

clone_size: .
d_call: .
v_call: TRBV7-6
j_call: TRBJ1-2
cdr3_aa: CASSPTTAANYGYTF
cdr3_nt: TGTGCCAGCAGCCCAACGACGGCAGCTAACTATGGCTACACCTTC

clone_size: many
d_call: .
v_call: TRBV7-9
j_call: TRBJ2-6
cdr3_aa: CASTGGANVLTF
cdr3_nt: TGTGCCAGCACGGGCGGGGCCAACGTCCTGACTTTC

clone_size: .
d_call: .
v_call: TRBV7-6
j_call: TRBJ1-6
cdr3_aa: CASSPFGLSPLHF
cdr3_nt: TGTGCCAGCAGCCCTTTCGGGCTCTCACCCCTCCACTTT

clone_size: few
d_call: .
v_call: TRBV6-6
j_call: TRBJ1-4
cdr3_aa: CASSFLTGDEKLFF
cdr3_nt: TGTGCCAGCAGTTTCCTTACGGGGGATGAAAAACTGTTTTTT

clone_size: few
d_call: TRBD1
v_call: TRBV6-5
j_call: TRBJ2-2
cdr3_aa: CASSHDRGRAGELFF
cdr3_nt: TGTGCCAGCAGTCATGACAGGGGGCGGGCCGGGGAGCTGTTTTTT

clone_size: few
d_call: .
v_call: TRBV2
j_call: TRBJ2-4
cdr3_aa: CASSEPRTQRVKNIQYF
cdr3_nt: TGTGCCAGCAGTGAGCCCCGGACCCAGCGGGTCAAAAACATTCAGTACTTC

clone_size: many
d_call: .
v_call: TRBV19
j_call: TRBJ1-1
cdr3_aa: CASLEIGTTVGSTEAFF
cdr3_nt: TGTGCCAGCTTGGAGATCGGGACAACAGTCGGGTCAACTGAAGCTTTCTTT

clone_size: .
d_call: TRBD1
v_call: TRBV6-6
j_call: TRBJ2-3
cdr3_aa: CASSDLLDRGWTDTQYF
cdr3_nt: TGTGCCAGCAGCGATCTACTAGACAGGGGGTGGACAGATACGCAGTATTTT

clone_size: .
d_call: TRBD2
v_call: TRBV6-6
j_call: TRBJ2-3
cdr3_aa: CASSYTSGGSSTDTQYF
cdr3_nt: TGTGCCAGCAGTTATACTAGCGGGGGATCTAGCACAGATACGCAGTATTTT

clone_size: many
d_call: .
v_call: TRBV28
j_call: TRBJ1-5
cdr3_aa: CASSLATKGNQPQHF
cdr3_nt: TGTGCCAGCAGTTTGGCGACTAAGGGCAATCAGCCCCAGCATTTT

clone_size: few
d_call: .
v_call: TRBV10-3
j_call: TRBJ2-7
cdr3_aa: CAISEGQPKNYEQYF
cdr3_nt: TGTGCCATCAGTGAGGGACAGCCAAAAAACTACGAGCAGTACTTC

clone_size: few
d_call: .
v_call: TRBV6-1
j_call: TRBJ1-5
cdr3_aa: CASSEFGLGSNQPQHF
cdr3_nt: TGTGCCAGCAGTGAATTCGGGTTAGGGAGCAATCAGCCCCAGCATTTT

clone_size: many
d_call: TRBD1
v_call: TRBV6-6
j_call: TRBJ2-1
cdr3_aa: CASSYSGQGLDEQFF
cdr3_nt: TGTGCCAGCAGTTACTCCGGACAGGGCTTGGATGAGCAGTTCTTC

clone_size: few
d_call: .
v_call: TRBV4-1
j_call: TRBJ1-1
cdr3_aa: CASSQRTAVEAFF
cdr3_nt: TGCGCCAGCAGCCAAAGGACAGCCGTTGAAGCTTTCTTT

clone_size: .
d_call: .
v_call: TRBV12-3/TRBV12-4
j_call: TRBJ1-2
cdr3_aa: CASGSKRGWGDGYTF
cdr3_nt: TGTGCCAGCGGGTCAAAAAGGGGCTGGGGGGATGGCTACACCTTC

clone_size: .
d_call: .
v_call: TRBV27
j_call: TRBJ1-1
cdr3_aa: CASSHLSGRNTEAFF
cdr3_nt: TGTGCCAGCAGCCACCTGTCGGGGCGGAACACTGAAGCTTTCTTT

clone_size: .
d_call: .
v_call: TRBV7-6
j_call: TRBJ2-6
cdr3_aa: CASSFNTLDSGANVLTF
cdr3_nt: TGTGCCAGCAGCTTTAACACACTAGACTCTGGGGCCAACGTCCTGACTTTC

clone_size: .
d_call: .
v_call: TRBV29-1
j_call: TRBJ2-5
cdr3_aa: CSVEQGPQETQYF
cdr3_nt: TGCAGCGTTGAGCAAGGTCCCCAAGAGACCCAGTACTTC

clone_size: many
d_call: .
v_call: TRBV7-2
j_call: TRBJ2-5
cdr3_aa: CASRAEAGQETQYF
cdr3_nt: TGTGCCAGCAGGGCGGAGGCAGGGCAAGAGACCCAGTACTTC

clone_size: few
d_call: .
v_call: TRBV7-8
j_call: TRBJ2-1
cdr3_aa: CASSSSWGADYNEQFF
cdr3_nt: TGTGCCAGCAGCTCTAGTTGGGGGGCGGACTACAATGAGCAGTTCTTC

clone_size: many
d_call: .
v_call: TRBV7-2
j_call: TRBJ2-1
cdr3_aa: CASSFDSSSSYNEQFF
cdr3_nt: TGTGCCAGCAGCTTTGACTCCTCGAGCTCCTACAATGAGCAGTTCTTC

clone_size: .
d_call: .
v_call: TRBV9
j_call: TRBJ2-5
cdr3_aa: CASSKGRETQYF
cdr3_nt: TGTGCCAGCAGCAAGGGGCGGGAGACCCAGTACTTC

clone_size: .
d_call: .
v_call: TRBV7-6
j_call: TRBJ1-5
cdr3_aa: CASSPGISGNQPQHF
cdr3_nt: TGTGCCAGCAGCCCAGGGATTTCGGGCAATCAGCCCCAGCATTTT

clone_size: .
d_call: .
v_call: TRBV2
j_call: TRBJ1-4
cdr3_aa: CASHSRGKLFF
cdr3_nt: TGTGCCAGCCACTCGAGGGGCAAACTGTTTTTT

clone_size: few
d_call: TRBD1
v_call: TRBV6-1
j_call: TRBJ1-1
cdr3_aa: CASTTRGIGMNTEAFF
cdr3_nt: TGTGCCAGCACGACCAGGGGGATAGGCATGAACACTGAAGCTTTCTTT

clone_size: .
d_call: TRBD2
v_call: TRBV7-9
j_call: TRBJ2-7
cdr3_aa: CASRTAGGYEQYF
cdr3_nt: TGTGCCAGCAGGACCGCGGGGGGCTACGAGCAGTACTTC

clone_size: many
d_call: .
v_call: TRBV7-9
j_call: TRBJ2-4
cdr3_aa: CASSPGTGLAKNIQYF
cdr3_nt: TGTGCCAGCAGCCCAGGGACCGGCTTAGCCAAAAACATTCAGTACTTC

clone_size: .
d_call: TRBD2
v_call: TRBV19
j_call: TRBJ2-2
cdr3_aa: CASSPGGGTGELFF
cdr3_nt: TGTGCCAGCAGTCCCGGGGGGGGGACCGGGGAGCTGTTTTTT

clone_size: many
d_call: TRBD2
v_call: TRBV12-3/TRBV12-4
j_call: TRBJ2-5
cdr3_aa: CASSLLAGGKETQYF
cdr3_nt: TGTGCCAGCAGTTTACTAGCGGGAGGAAAAGAGACCCAGTACTTC

clone_size: few
d_call: .
v_call: TRBV27
j_call: TRBJ2-5
cdr3_aa: CASSQASYQETQYF
cdr3_nt: TGTGCCAGCAGTCAGGCTAGTTACCAAGAGACCCAGTACTTC

clone_size: .
d_call: .
v_call: TRBV27
j_call: TRBJ2-7
cdr3_aa: CVSTTSTGSSYEQYF
cdr3_nt: TGTGTCAGCACTACTTCGACAGGAAGCTCCTACGAGCAGTACTTC

clone_size: .
d_call: .
v_call: TRBV4-1
j_call: TRBJ1-1
cdr3_aa: CASSHGRTEAFF
cdr3_nt: TGCGCCAGCAGCCACGGACGAACTGAAGCTTTCTTT

clone_size: few
d_call: TRBD1
v_call: TRBV12-5
j_call: TRBJ1-1
cdr3_aa: CASGLSEGQGRTEAFF
cdr3_nt: TGTGCTAGTGGTTTGTCCGAGGGACAGGGAAGAACTGAAGCTTTCTTT